This record covers a single T cell receptor (beta chain). This receptor's antigen is unknown. Base qualities were left out, and no much larger clone turns up one base away. In the germline V gene, CDR1 corresponds to SGHTA and CDR2 to FQGNSA. Clipping removes 4 bases from V and 3 bases from J, with 4 as the unmatched junction base count. From its cysteine to its phenylalanine, the CDR3 spans 14 amino acids. Left in the record is the CDR3 DNA by itself, 42 bases read in frame from the first base. This entry belongs to a study of cytomegalovirus exposure and HLA in healthy donors (dated by TCRdb to about 2017). Background for the entire study: An earlier analysis of about 530 of the donors reported roughly 300 Gb of sequence data and 117 million unique TCR beta sequences obtained from roughly 170 million T cells. HLA typing included class I and class II loci at four-digit resolution. Genome-wide SNP genotypes for about 60% of the roughly 700 donors were used in a later genetic analysis, which treated that subset as a discovery cohort. Using immunosequencing, the study profiled T cell repertoires from 550 to 750 subjects and related those repertoires to cytomegalovirus serostatus. To predict cytomegalovirus infection status, the study combined high-throughput TCR immunosequencing, statistical association of individual TCRs with disease status, and machine learning. Among around 400 genotyped donors of the cohort, an average of around 240,000 unique TCR beta nucleotide sequences were sequenced per donor, roughly 18% of them non-productive. The aim of the study was to test whether cataloging public T cell receptors could identify signatures of past pathogen exposure. Typing coverage differed by locus: A, B, C, DRB1 and DQB1 were typed in roughly 629-640 donors, DQA1 in about 500, DPA1 in 600 to 610, and DPB1 in 450 to 490. In the later analysis, no new phenotypic data were used to find candidate immune exposures; instead, reliance was placed on TCR beta sequences and their occurrence across donors. All discovery cohort repertoires had been generated using a single sequencing platform. Donor age, sex, ethnicity and CMV serostatus were compiled together with the repertoire data. The genetic ancestry cluster associated with self-reported Caucasian donors included over 80% of the roughly 400 genotyped donors. An early release covering some 640 HLA-typed donors comprised about 300 gigabases of sequencing data and approximately 85 million unique TCR sequences. A later analysis re-analyzed previously published TCR beta repertoires from approximately 670 donors and added high-resolution HLA genotyping to study TCR occurrence patterns. To decide whether each TCR beta V gene segment behaved as functional or pseudogenic, an earlier analysis of some 600 of the donors relied on high-throughput TCR beta sequencing. Several DR-DQ haplotypes were treated as single units for association and clustering because of strong linkage in the cohort. A separate validation cohort of some 130 different subjects was used in addition to the approximately 700-subject first cohort. General study outcomes and caveats: Three of the identified cytomegalovirus-associated TCR beta chains were confirmed in vitro to be specific for cytomegalovirus antigens. Because counts were too low, about 17 rarely observed V segments, including chromosome 9 orphons, were excluded from the earlier analysis of 587 of the donors. A total of 164 TCR beta chains were listed by the study as associated with cytomegalovirus. Several of the top co-occurrence clusters appeared to be linked to parvovirus B19, influenza, CMV and Epstein-Barr virus, according to a later analysis. In this cohort, only TCR beta chains were sequenced, and detectable features were limited by the absence of alpha or paired-chain data. HLA typing was unavailable for some donors at each locus, so association tests used only the typed subset. The only immune exposure information available for the cohort was CMV serostatus. Strong co-occurrence of HLA alleles, especially DR and DQ, made assigning TCR associations to individual alleles difficult. The classifier was reported to diagnose cytomegalovirus status with high specificity and sensitivity in both the original cohort and the validation cohort. A later analysis found that HLA-associated TCR beta chains were more clonally expanded and had lower generation probabilities than equally common non-associated chains. The sequencing pipeline was judged likely to have produced a cluster of highly shared sequence variants as a technical artifact. Linkage disequilibrium might explain the correlated functional status among segregating V segments, but an unknown experimental factor could not be ruled out. A further reported finding was that TCR beta sequences accurately predicted the HLA-A and HLA-B alleles for most subjects in the first cohort. Some IMGT-functional V segments, including TRBV6-2 and TRBV6-3, could not be told apart with the 87-base-pair reads, so those segments were excluded. Presence/absence analyses assumed roughly uniform sequencing depth across donors, an assumption that may not hold. While some public TCRs were present in many individuals, most TCR sequences turned up only very rarely across donors. An association between a missense DCLRE1C variant and V-gene and J-gene trimming of TCR beta chains was found in a later genetic analysis and replicated in an independent cohort. Most CMV-associated TCR beta chains appeared to be HLA-restricted in a later analysis, and the HLA associations seemed to be driven largely by CMV exposure. In a later analysis, more than 15,000 TCR beta sequences were associated with specific HLA alleles at a false discovery rate of 0.05. In a later genetic analysis, fewer N-insertions in productive TCRs were reported among donors in an Asian-associated ancestry cluster than the approximately 630-donor mean. A later analysis found that TCR association rates varied across HLA loci, with DRB1 alleles showing the most associated TCRs and HLA-C alleles the fewest. In an earlier analysis of some 540 of the donors, most TCR beta V segments appeared in productive rearrangements about 87% or about 30% of the time, broadly matching IMGT annotations. According to the authors, the approach could potentially be generalized to other disease states and immunological phenotypes.

The library was made by the immunoSEQ multiplex PCR assay. For the multiplex PCR, a mixture combining 60 forward primers for TCR Vbeta segments and 13 reverse primers for TCR Jbeta segments was used. Amplification of the CDR3 region of rearranged TCR beta genes was performed with a multiplex PCR assay on genomic DNA. The Illumina HiSeq System was used to sequence the amplified TCR beta libraries as 87-base-pair reads. Per the original workflow: A later analysis counted about 76 million unique TCR beta chains across the 650 to 800 repertoires, and 10 million to 11 million of these chains were shared by at least two donors. To remove PCR and sequencing errors, raw reads were error-corrected and collapsed into unique sequences using a nearest-neighbor algorithm that merged closely related sequences. V, D and J gene segments were assigned by aligning CDR3 sequences to IMGT reference sequences. Each retained sequence needed at least a six-nucleotide match to both a V gene segment and a J gene segment. A rearrangement was called productive if the CDR3 had no stop codons and remained in frame with V and J, and every other rearrangement was called non-productive. CDR3 was defined by IMGT convention, running from the second conserved V-encoded cysteine to the conserved J-encoded phenylalanine. The earlier analysis of roughly 590 of the donors excluded sequences that lacked an unambiguous match to a single V gene segment. An earlier analysis of a few hundred of the donors classified V segments as functional when productive rearrangements were above 56.7% and as segregating when the standard deviation between donors was above 5%. A statistical classification framework was built for diagnosing cytomegalovirus status from the catalog of TCR beta chain sequences. V and J gene assignment, in a later analysis, came from comparing TCR nucleotide sequences with IMGT/GENE-DB human TR gene sequences. Using the TCRdist pipeline, a later analysis assigned CDR3 sequences along with most-parsimonious VDJ recombination scenarios. In a later analysis, every TCR beta chain was defined by the combination of its CDR3 amino acid sequence and its V-gene family, and reads without a unique V-gene family were dropped. In a later analysis, 450 to 600 highly shared, low-generation-probability nucleotide sequences were removed to address suspected cross-contamination and a sequencing artifact. For each public chain, a later analysis derived a clonal expansion index from normalized ranks of inferred template counts within each repertoire. In a later analysis, generation probabilities were computed with a VDJ recombination model fitted to out-of-frame rearrangements, and the resulting probabilities were checked against IGoR. Hypergeometric tests were used in a later analysis to score TCR-TCR, TCR-HLA and TCR-CMV co-occurrence, with a repertoire-size bias correction applied to the TCR pairs. False discovery rates were estimated in a later analysis by permuting HLA or CMV assignments 20 times. In a later analysis, co-occurring TCRs were grouped using DBSCAN, with TCRdist sequence similarity added in when clustering inside HLA-allele-positive subsets. Co-occurrence clustering excluded repertoires with fewer than 30,000 or more than 120,000 public chains, plus five with anomalous nucleotide sharing. The table was pulled from immuneACCESS by TCRdb, which kept in-frame rearrangements only. Such tables lose some clones; where checked, under half of the loss comes from unresolved V genes, and the rest has no known cause. That table gives V, J and clone size, and the DNA gave D and trimming. The sample data list about 160,000 clones, and 80% to 90% of these were observed just once. 2% to 2.5% of the sample lies in the top ten.

The cohort comprised 670 or so healthy bone marrow donors. All cohort members were sampled while nominally healthy, although unrecorded immune exposures were likely present. The donor tested CMV seropositive and was one of the 289 seropositive cohort members. Each donor provided a peripheral blood sample, and peripheral blood mononuclear cells were used for TCR beta sequencing. The Qiagen DNeasy Blood Extraction Kit was used to extract genomic DNA from the blood cell samples. The sequence was collected from a man aged 18 to 35 in good health and CMV-seropositive. Sequenced: PBMCs. The sequence is built from TRBV7-2 and TRBJ2-5, with 8 central nucleotides matching TRBD2. The DNA reads as follows: TGTGCCAGCAGCTCCGGCGGGGGGAAAGAGACCCAGTACTTC. Translation gives CASSSGGGKETQYF.